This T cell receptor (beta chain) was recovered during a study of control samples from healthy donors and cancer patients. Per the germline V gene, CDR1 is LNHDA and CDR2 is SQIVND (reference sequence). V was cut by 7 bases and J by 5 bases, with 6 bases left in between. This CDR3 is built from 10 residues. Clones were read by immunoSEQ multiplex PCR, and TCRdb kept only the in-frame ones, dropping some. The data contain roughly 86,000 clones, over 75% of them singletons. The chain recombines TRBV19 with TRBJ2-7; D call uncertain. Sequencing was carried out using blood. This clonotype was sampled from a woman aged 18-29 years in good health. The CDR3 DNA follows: TGTGCCAGTAAGATCCACGAGCAGTACTTC. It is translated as CASKIHEQYF.